The sequence of this T cell receptor (beta chain) was determined in a study of T cells in Graves' hyperthyroidism and ophthalmopathy. Study-level information: Any treatment followed the collection of peripheral blood at initial diagnosis.

The germline V gene encodes CDR1 SGHAT and CDR2 FQNNGV. The CDR3 is made up of 14 amino acids. The V and J ends lost 2 bases and 5 bases, in that order; junction bases with no gene match: 4. This clonotype has ten or more counts. It was uncontrolled infection, other autoimmune disease, pregnancy or lactation that excluded patients. Diagnoses rested on clinical symptoms, serum thyroxine and TRAb, thyroid ultrasound and orbital computed tomography. The investigators amplified TCR beta CDR3 regions from RNA transcripts. Carried out on the TCR CDR3, a first-round RT-PCR used the HTBI primer set. Each CDR3 protein is one row after TCRdb ran MiXCR on the multiplex PCR reads. The data show 400,000 or so distinct CDR3 sequences, about 15% seen once.

Sequenced input: blood. This TCR came from a woman aged 30 to 39 with Graves' ophthalmopathy. The J gene is TRBJ2-5, the V gene TRBV11-2; 8 bases map to TRBD2. The CDR3 coding sequence is TGTGCCAGCAGCTTAAGCGGGGGCAGGGAGACCCAGTACTTC. Amino acid sequence: CASSLSGGRETQYF.